This T cell receptor (beta chain) derives from a study of blood T cell repertoires in COVID-19. Study-level information: Acute and convalescent COVID-19 specimens originated in the United States, Italy and Spain. Nucleic acid was either cDNA or gDNA, and it came from T cells, B-cell-depleted T cells, or PBMCs.

In the original analysis: Scientists estimated how many nucleated cells there were by amplifying reference gene primers. Generated by immunoSEQ multiplex PCR, the TCRdb table keeps only in-frame clones and is missing some. The DNA was the basis for D and trimming; V, J and clone size are from that table. The data show almost 300,000 clones, 85% to 90% seen once. Germline V lookup: CDR1 SGHRS, CDR2 YFSETQ. Deletions cut 5 bases from V and 0 bases from J, with 5 bases between. The CDR3 is 12 residues long. Enrolment of Seattle patients took place during active infection, and they were followed longitudinally.

This TCR came from a woman under 40 with COVID-19, enrolled during active disease. The sample consisted of peripheral blood. J is TRBJ2-5 and V is TRBV5-1; D gene uncertain. The CDR3 DNA follows: TGCGCCAGCAGTCTGTACCAAGAGACCCAGTACTTC. As protein: CASSLYQETQYF.